This T cell receptor beta chain emerged from a study of T cells in Graves' hyperthyroidism and ophthalmopathy. In its sample, this clonotype was seen many times. What was amplified from RNA transcripts were TCR beta CDR3 regions. First-round RT-PCR with HTBI primers amplified the TCR CDR3 region. TCRdb recomputed calls from the multiplex PCR reads with MiXCR, one row per CDR3 protein. The sample consists of about 160,000 distinct CDR3 sequences, roughly 10% of them appearing once. Germline V gene data show CDR1 as MDHEN and CDR2 as SYDVKM. The length of the CDR3 is 14 residues. Trimming pared 3 bases from V and 3 bases from J, leaving 9 bases between.

The rearrangement uses TRBV28 and TRBJ1-5; D is ambiguous. The specimen was blood. The source of this sequence is a woman between 18 and 30 years old with Graves' hyperthyroidism that later progressed to Graves' ophthalmopathy. DNA of the CDR3: TGTGCCAGCAGTTTTTTTCCAGACAATCAGCCCCAGCATTTT. It translates to CASSFFPDNQPQHF.